The 23 T cell receptor beta chains in this list originate from one sample, sequenced in a study of response to subunit inactivated influenza vaccine. TCRdb analysed the RT-PCR reads with MiXCR anew, one entry per CDR3 protein. The table has over 800,000 distinct CDR3 sequences, around 20% seen once. Sequencing used PBMCs from blood, obtained less than 6 days after vaccination. These receptor sequences come from a man aged 45 to 65 who received an inactivated influenza vaccine.

In its sample, this clonotype was seen a few times. The CDR3 reads CASTAGTSGYNEQFF. The CDR3 DNA is TGTGCCAGCACCGCCGGGACTAGCGGTTACAATGAGCAGTTCTTC. This sequence joins TRBV27 and TRBJ2-1; 11 bases align to TRBD2. The CDR3 covers 15 residues. V lost 7 bases, J lost 4 bases, and 6 bases stayed unmatched. CDR1 MNHEY and CDR2 SMNVEV come from the germline V gene (reference sequence).

The table lists this clonotype with a few counts. The CDR3 region has the DNA TGTGCCAGCAGGGACAGGGGGCGACGGATCGGGGAGCTGTTTTTT. Translation: CASRDRGRRIGELFF. The rearrangement joins TRBV12-3 or TRBV12-4 to TRBJ2-2; the match to TRBD1 covers 11 bases. Trimming at V came to 6 bases and at J to 7 bases, leaving 7 bases not matched to a gene. The CDR3 is 15 residues long.

This clonotype has only a few counts. The rearrangement links TRBV25-1 to TRBJ2-7, with 9 bases aligning to TRBD2. The CDR3 totals 16 residues. Germline CDR1 and CDR2: MGHDK and SYGVNS. Losses at the gene ends were 2 bases for V and 6 bases for J; bases not matched to a gene: 11. The CDR3 spells CASSEHASSGTGEQYF. In DNA, the CDR3 is TGTGCCAGCAGTGAACACGCGTCTAGCGGGACGGGCGAGCAGTACTTC.

The chain is built from TRBV4-3 and TRBJ2-3; 9 bases align to TRBD2. The CDR3 spans 13 residues. In germline, CDR1 is LGHNA, CDR2 YSLEER. The junction had 2 bases not matched to a gene; V was cut back by 5 bases and J by 5 bases. The CDR3 DNA reads as TGCGCCAGCAGCGTGACTAGCGGAGATACGCAGTATTTT. This codes for CASSVTSGDTQYF.

The V and J genes are TRBV20-1 and TRBJ2-1; 7 nucleotides match TRBD1. Germline CDR1 and CDR2: DFQATT and SNEGSKA (reference sequence). The CDR3 loop spans 12 amino acids. J gave up 8 bases and V 6 bases, and 7 bases lay outside the gene matches. The CDR3 nucleotides read TGCAGTGCCGCTCGTACAGGGGATGAGCAGTTCTTC. This sequence encodes CSAARTGDEQFF.

This clonotype occurred a few times. The chain combines TRBV29-1 with TRBJ1-2; D call uncertain. Germline V gives CDR1 SQVTM, CDR2 ANQGSEA. This CDR3 is built from 14 residues. V was cut by 7 bases and J by 5 bases, with 20 bases left in between. In DNA form, the CDR3 reads TGCAGCGCAGGTCCCTTGATTCAACTTTATGGCTACACCTTC. It is translated as CSAGPLIQLYGYTF. Filled out from reference TRBV29-1 and TRBJ1-2, the complete variable domain reads SAVISQKPSRDICQRGTSLTIQCQVDSQVTMMFWYRQQPGQSLTLIATANQGSEATYESGFVIDKFPISRPNLTFSTLTVSNMSPEDSSIYLCSAGPLIQLYGYTFGSGTRLTVV.

This clonotype was recorded once. The rearrangement joins TRBV29-1 to TRBJ1-5, with D possibly being TRBD1 (5 bases). V lost 6 bases and J lost 0, with 9 bases in between. This CDR3 comprises 13 residues. The germline V gene encodes CDR1 SQVTM and CDR2 ANQGSEA. The CDR3 DNA is TGCAGCGTCGCGGACACTAGCAATCAGCCCCAGCATTTT. Protein product: CSVADTSNQPQHF.

The V and J genes are TRBV20-1 and TRBJ2-1; a possible D gene is TRBD2 (6 bases). Germline lookup yields CDR1 DFQATT and CDR2 SNEGSKA (reference sequence). Trimming removed 0 bases from V and 12 bases from J, with 12 bases in between. The CDR3 spans 12 residues. The CDR3 DNA reads as TGCAGTGCTAGAGACCCCGGGAGAGCGCAGTTCTTC. Translation gives CSARDPGRAQFF.

The chain links TRBV20-1 to TRBJ2-7; either TRBD1 or TRBD2 may supply D (5 bases each). With 6 bases removed from V and 3 bases from J, the gap between germline ends came to 18 bases. CDR3 length equals 14 residues. CDR1 and CDR2 from the germline V gene are DFQATT and SNEGSKA (reference sequence). CDR3: CSAAWTHRGYEQYF. The CDR3 DNA sequence: TGCAGTGCAGCCTGGACACACCGGGGCTACGAGCAGTACTTC.

The chain is built from TRBV7-9 and TRBJ2-2; 8 bases fit TRBD2. Trimming took 2 bases from V and 5 from J; bases not matched to a gene: 7. This CDR3 is 16 amino acids long. The germline V gene encodes CDR1 SEHNR and CDR2 FQNEAQ (reference sequence). The CDR3 loop reads CASSLSPGGDTGELFF. The CDR3 DNA reads TGTGCCAGCAGCTTATCTCCGGGAGGGGATACCGGGGAGCTGTTTTTT.

The chain uses TRBV5-6 and TRBJ2-1; D gene unclear. V dropped 0 bases and J dropped 3 bases, with 13 bases sitting between them. Germline-derived CDR1 and CDR2 are SGHDT and YYEEEE. The CDR3 runs to 16 residues. The CDR3 sequence: CASSLERLVLYNEQFF. CDR3 nucleotide sequence: TGTGCCAGCAGCTTGGAACGGTTAGTTCTCTACAATGAGCAGTTCTTC. Combining the CDR3 with reference TRBV5-6 and TRBJ2-1 gives the whole variable domain DAGVTQSPTHLIKTRGQQVTLRCSPKSGHDTVSWYQQALGQGPQFIFQYYEEEERQRGNFPDRFSGHQFPNYSSELNVNALLLGDSALYLCASSLERLVLYNEQFFGPGTRLTVL.

The CDR3 DNA sequence: TGTGCCAGCTCAGCGATAGCGGGAGGGGCTTACAATGAGCAGTTCTTC. Protein product: CASSAIAGGAYNEQFF. This rearrangement joins TRBV18 to TRBJ2-1; 11 nucleotides match TRBD2. CDR3 length: 16 amino acids. V trimming: 5 bases; J trimming: 4 bases; junction bases outside the gene matches: 7. Germline CDR1 KGHSH, CDR2 LQKENI.

This clonotype turned up a few times. The V gene is TRBV10-3, the J gene TRBJ2-5, with a possible D match to TRBD1 (5 bases). V was clipped by 5 bases and J by 3 bases, with 10 bases between them. Germline V gene lookup returns CDR1 ENHRY and CDR2 SYGVKD. The CDR3 runs to 13 residues. The CDR3 protein is CAISRPGKETQYF. As DNA, the CDR3 is TGTGCCATCAGTCGACCAGGGAAAGAGACCCAGTACTTC.

This clonotype was seen more than once but under ten times. This sequence joins TRBV4-2 and TRBJ2-3, with a weak D call TRBD2 (5 bases). Looked up from germline, CDR1 is LGHNA and CDR2 is YNFKEQ. The CDR3 is 15 residues long. Deletions cut 3 bases from V and 1 base from J, with 11 bases between. In DNA form, the CDR3 reads TGTGCCAGCAGCCAGGACTTGCGGGGCACAGATACGCAGTATTTT. It codes for CASSQDLRGTDTQYF.

This clonotype has just a few counts. The chain uses TRBV9 and TRBJ2-3; a possible D gene is TRBD2 (6 bases). CDR1 and CDR2 from the germline V gene are SGDLS and YYNGEE. This CDR3 has 15 residues. V lost 5 bases to trimming and J lost 3 bases, with 16 bases between them. The CDR3 sequence: CASSVLAAGTDTQYF. Written as DNA, the CDR3 is TGTGCCAGCAGTGTCTTAGCGGCAGGGACAGATACGCAGTATTTT.

V gene TRBV20-1 combines with J gene TRBJ2-3; D possibly corresponds to TRBD1 (8 bases). Trimming took off 5 bases at V and 2 bases at J, with 20 bases between the two ends. The germline V gene has CDR1 DFQATT and CDR2 SNEGSKA (reference sequence). The CDR3 has 16 amino acids. The CDR3 nucleotides are TGCAGTGCTGCCCCCACAGGGGGGGTTTCCACAGATACGCAGTATTTT. Its protein product is CSAAPTGGVSTDTQYF.

This chain connects TRBV12-3 or TRBV12-4 to TRBJ1-1, with D possibly matching TRBD1 (6 bases). The CDR3 loop spans 15 amino acids. Trimming left V 6 bases short and J 1 base short, with 15 bases between. CDR3 loop: CASRPRQAGNTEAFF. In nucleotides, the CDR3 is TGTGCCAGCAGGCCCCGACAGGCGGGGAACACTGAAGCTTTCTTT.

V usage is TRBV11-2 and J usage is TRBJ2-3, with D perhaps matching TRBD1 (7 bases). The CDR3 runs to 16 residues. Germline values: CDR1 SGHAT, CDR2 FQNNGV. With 5 bases removed from V and 8 bases from J, the gap between germline ends came to 23 bases. The CDR3 protein is CASSTWGDSRSATQYF. The CDR3 nucleotides read TGTGCCAGCAGCACATGGGGGGACAGTCGGTCCGCTACGCAGTATTTT.

The sample holds a few counts of this clonotype. The rearrangement links TRBV27 to TRBJ2-1, with TRBD1 as a possible D gene (6 bases). V lost 6 bases and J 5 bases, leaving 14 bases between the germline ends. Germline loops: CDR1 MNHEY, CDR2 SMNVEV (reference sequence). This CDR3 has 14 residues. CDR3 sequence (DNA): TGTGCCAGCAGATTGGGACATACGGACAATGAGCAGTTCTTC. Encoded protein: CASRLGHTDNEQFF.

The chain links TRBV4-3 to TRBJ2-3; 10 bases are shared with TRBD2. This CDR3 region has 19 residues. J was trimmed by 2 bases and V by 0 bases; bases with no gene match: 11. Looked up from germline, CDR1 is LGHNA and CDR2 is YSLEER. The CDR3 sequence is CASSQDYVSGGTLTDTQYF. Written as DNA, the CDR3 is TGCGCCAGCAGCCAAGACTACGTTAGCGGGGGGACTCTCACAGATACGCAGTATTTT.

J is TRBJ1-1 and V is TRBV6-1; D gene ambiguous. The CDR3 consists of 12 residues. Looked up from germline, CDR1 is MNHNS and CDR2 is SASEGT. V lost 3 bases and J 5 bases, leaving 7 bases between the germline ends. For the CDR3, the DNA is TGTGCCAGCAGTGAGTCCGCGACTGAAGCTTTCTTT. Protein sequence: CASSESATEAFF.

The chain is built from TRBV7-2 and TRBJ1-2; weak D call: TRBD1 (5 bases). CDR3 length equals 15 residues. V was cut by 2 bases and J by 7 bases, with 17 bases left in between. Germline-derived CDR1 and CDR2 are SGHTA and FQGNSA. The CDR3 loop is CASSLNPRGGSGYTF. The CDR3 nucleotides read TGTGCCAGCAGCTTAAATCCCCGGGGCGGTTCTGGCTACACCTTC.

J is TRBJ2-3 and V is TRBV11-2, with TRBD1 matching over 7 bases. Unmatched junction bases numbered 7, after V lost 5 bases and J lost 2 bases. The CDR3 runs 15 residues. Germline V lookup: CDR1 SGHAT, CDR2 FQNNGV. The CDR3 nucleotides are TGTGCCAGCAGCATCCGGACAGGACCCACAGATACGCAGTATTTT. This gives the protein CASSIRTGPTDTQYF.